Listed below are T cell receptor beta chains from one sample, sequenced in a study of blood T cells in healthy people across ages. TCRdb fed the 5' RACE reads into MiXCR, producing one record per CDR3 protein. Seen here are roughly 1.4 million distinct CDR3 sequences, roughly 59% observed once, and the top ten hold approximately 7%. Input material: blood. Receptors originate from a man aged 18 to 29 in good health. CDR3s include the opening cysteine and the closing phenylalanine or tryptophan. A D gene is named only where the DNA matches it firmly. Size is omitted from some rows. Given values are once, few, many or a class for expanded clones.

cdr3_aa cdr3_nt j_call d_call clone_size v_call cdr3_length
CASRRDGLIDEAFF TGTGCCAGCAGGAGGGACGGGCTCATTGATGAAGCTTTCTTT TRBJ1-1 - - TRBV2 14
CASSHPWGASYEQYF TGTGCCAGCAGCCACCCATGGGGGGCCTCCTACGAGCAGTACTTC TRBJ2-7 - - TRBV3-1 15
CSARDARETYGYTF TGCAGTGCTAGAGACGCTCGGGAGACCTATGGCTACACCTTC TRBJ1-2 - few TRBV20-1 14
CASSQDLDRDEHYGYTF TGCGCCAGCAGCCAAGACCTTGACAGGGACGAACACTATGGCTACACCTTC TRBJ1-2 TRBD1 - TRBV4-3 17
CASSLPSGSETLQETQYF TGTGCCAGCAGTTTGCCTAGCGGGAGTGAAACCCTCCAAGAGACCCAGTACTTC TRBJ2-5 TRBD2 - TRBV12-3/TRBV12-4 18
CASSFSSGETQYF TGTGCCAGCAGTTTCTCGAGCGGAGAGACCCAGTACTTC TRBJ2-5 - many TRBV28 13
CASSEKEEQFF TGTGCCAGCAGCGAGAAGGAGGAGCAGTTCTTC TRBJ2-1 - - TRBV7-9 11
CASSIRDSRTYNEQFF TGTGCCAGCAGCATCCGGGACTCCAGAACTTACAATGAGCAGTTCTTC TRBJ2-1 - - TRBV9 16
CSAGDSLSYEQYF TGCAGTGCTGGGGACAGCCTCTCCTACGAGCAGTACTTC TRBJ2-7 TRBD1 - TRBV20-1 13
CASSSSTDVGANVLTF TGTGCCAGCAGTTCCTCTACAGATGTCGGGGCCAACGTCCTGACTTTC TRBJ2-6 - once TRBV27 16
CATSDPLGPDTQYF TGTGCCACCAGTGACCCGTTAGGTCCAGATACGCAGTATTTT TRBJ2-3 - few TRBV24-1 14
CASSPQGNYANEQFF TGTGCCAGCAGTCCGCAGGGAAATTACGCCAATGAGCAGTTCTTC TRBJ2-1 - - TRBV12-3/TRBV12-4 15
CASSLAGQGGQPQHF TGCGCCAGCAGCTTGGCGGGGCAGGGGGGCCAGCCCCAGCATTTT TRBJ1-5 TRBD1 few TRBV5-1 15
CASSRAGGVRAEAFF TGTGCCAGCAGTCGTGCGGGCGGGGTTCGGGCTGAAGCTTTCTTT TRBJ1-1 - - TRBV7-9 15
CASSGGTANTEQYF TGCGCCAGCAGCGGGGGGACAGCCAATACGGAGCAGTACTTC TRBJ2-7 - once TRBV5-1 14